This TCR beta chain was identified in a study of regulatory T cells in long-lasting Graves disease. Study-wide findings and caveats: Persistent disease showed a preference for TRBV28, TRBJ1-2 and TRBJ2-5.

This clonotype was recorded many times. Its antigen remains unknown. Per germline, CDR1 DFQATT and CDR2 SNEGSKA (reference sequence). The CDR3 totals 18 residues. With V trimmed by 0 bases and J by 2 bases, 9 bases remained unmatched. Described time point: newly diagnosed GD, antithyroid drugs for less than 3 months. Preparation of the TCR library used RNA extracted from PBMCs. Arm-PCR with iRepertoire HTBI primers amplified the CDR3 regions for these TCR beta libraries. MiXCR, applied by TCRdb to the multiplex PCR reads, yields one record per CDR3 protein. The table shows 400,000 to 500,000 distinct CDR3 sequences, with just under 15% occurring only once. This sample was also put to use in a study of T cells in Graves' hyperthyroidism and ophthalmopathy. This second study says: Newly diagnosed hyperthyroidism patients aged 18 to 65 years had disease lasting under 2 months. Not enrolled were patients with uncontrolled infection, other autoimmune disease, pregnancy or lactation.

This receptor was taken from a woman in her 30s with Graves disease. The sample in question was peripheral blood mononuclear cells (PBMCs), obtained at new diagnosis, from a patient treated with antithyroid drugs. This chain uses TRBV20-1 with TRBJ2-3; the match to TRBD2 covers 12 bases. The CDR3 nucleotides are TGCAGTGCTAGAGAGGGGACTAGCGGGCCTCTTATCACAGATACGCAGTATTTT. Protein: CSAREGTSGPLITDTQYF.